These 9 T cell receptor beta chains originate from one sample sequenced in a study of T-cell reconstitution after alpha-beta-depleted transplantation in children. Preparation of the TCRbeta library involved a method that used unique molecular identifiers. TCRdb used MiXCR to reprocess the PCR reads, holding one entry per CDR3 protein. The sample has about 240,000 distinct CDR3 sequences; 12% are singletons. The material sequenced was PBMCs from the stem cell graft donor, taken from the stem cell graft. The source of these receptors is a human donor who donated a stem cell graft to a child with acute lymphoblastic leukemia.

Ten or more counts support this clonotype. J is TRBJ1-1 and V is TRBV6-5; TRBD1 might be the D (5 bases). Germline values: CDR1 MNHEY, CDR2 SVGAGI. The germline V and J ends were trimmed by 4 bases and 4 bases, with 16 bases remaining between them. The CDR3 loop spans 15 amino acids. CDR3 protein: CASSSADILGTEAFF. In nucleotides, the CDR3 is TGTGCCAGCAGTTCCGCGGACATCTTAGGCACTGAAGCTTTCTTT.

At least ten counts were recorded for this clonotype. V gene TRBV10-3 combines with J gene TRBJ2-2; D might be TRBD1 (6 bases). The germline V gene encodes CDR1 ENHRY and CDR2 SYGVKD. Trimming pared 4 bases from V and 3 bases from J, leaving 9 bases between. The CDR3 consists of 14 residues. The CDR3 is CAISGTDYTGELFF. The CDR3 DNA reads as TGTGCCATCAGTGGGACAGACTACACCGGGGAGCTGTTTTTT.

This clonotype was counted many times. This chain links TRBV24-1 with TRBJ2-1; no definite D call. V lost 6 bases to trimming and J lost 10 bases, with 9 bases between them. Germline V lookup: CDR1 KGHDR, CDR2 SFDVKD. The length of the CDR3 is 11 residues. CDR3 in amino acids: CATSSAWEQFF. In DNA, the CDR3 is TGTGCCACCAGTAGCGCCTGGGAGCAGTTCTTC.

This clonotype was detected only a few times. The genes are TRBV5-1 and TRBJ2-7; 9 nucleotides line up with TRBD2. Trimming removed 2 bases from V and 2 bases from J; junction bases left unmatched: 5. The CDR3 is made up of 15 amino acids. In germline, CDR1 is SGHRS, CDR2 YFSETQ. CDR3 sequence (DNA): TGCGCCAGCAGCTTAAATAGCGGGAGACCCTACGAGCAGTACTTC. Amino acids: CASSLNSGRPYEQYF.

The V and J genes are TRBV6-2 or TRBV6-3 and TRBJ2-6; TRBD1 is a possible D gene (5 bases). Germline V lookup: CDR1 MNHEY, CDR2 SVGEGT. The CDR3 loop spans 15 amino acids. Trimming left V 6 bases short and J 4 bases short, with 13 bases between. CDR3 residues: CASSYQGSGANVLTF. CDR3 nucleotides: TGTGCCAGCAGCTACCAGGGATCCGGGGCCAACGTCCTGACTTTC.

There are many counts of this clonotype. V is TRBV24-1 and J is TRBJ2-1; possibly TRBD1 for D (5 bases). Germline CDR1 KGHDR, CDR2 SFDVKD. The V end lost 2 bases, the J end lost 3 bases, and 10 bases lay between the germline ends. This CDR3 has 15 amino acids. CDR3 nucleotides: TGTGCCACCAGTGATTCCGGCAGGGTCTACAATGAGCAGTTCTTC. Translating gives CATSDSGRVYNEQFF.

In this sample, this clonotype turned up many times. The rearrangement links TRBV11-2 to TRBJ2-3; no firm D call. The CDR3 has 15 residues. CDR1 and CDR2 (germline): SGHAT, FQNNGV. V was cut by 2 bases and J by 0 bases, with 9 bases left in between. CDR3 in DNA: TGTGCCAGCAGCTTAAGTCCAGGTAGCACAGATACGCAGTATTTT. It translates to CASSLSPGSTDTQYF.

This clonotype was picked up many times. This rearrangement joins TRBV5-4 to TRBJ2-1, with 9 nucleotides matching TRBD1. The V segment lost 4 bases and the J segment 3 bases; nucleotides outside the gene matches: 5. The CDR3 length is 15 residues. Germline CDR1 and CDR2: SGHNT and YYREEE (reference sequence). The CDR3, as DNA: TGTGCCAGCAGCCCGGGACAGGGACACTACAATGAGCAGTTCTTC. It is translated as CASSPGQGHYNEQFF.

This clonotype was observed many times. The genes are TRBV10-3 and TRBJ2-3; D may be TRBD2 (6 bases). CDR3 size: 15 residues. CDR1 is ENHRY, CDR2 SYGVKD, per germline. V dropped 6 bases and J dropped 0 bases, with 13 bases sitting between them. The CDR3 sequence: CAISAEAGSTDTQYF. The CDR3 DNA sequence: TGTGCCATCAGCGCGGAGGCGGGGAGCACAGATACGCAGTATTTT.